This TCR beta chain was profiled in a study of T cells after yellow fever vaccination. Overall study findings and caveats: The booster saw the reappearance of most primary-vaccination clones (more than 95% CD4, about 88% CD8). A weaker but faster secondary response was observed, peaking on day 5 versus 15.

CDR1 is DFQATT, CDR2 SNEGSKA, per germline (reference sequence). Trimming cost V 7 bases and J 3 bases; bases outside gene matches: 10. The CDR3 has 15 amino acids. TCRdb itself ran the 5' RACE reads through MiXCR, one entry per CDR3 protein. The repertoire holds around 100,000 distinct CDR3 sequences, with 8.4% as singletons. This clonotype was counted at least ten times. As yet, its antigen is unknown. The sample here was CD8+ T cells sorted from PBMCs, taken 45 days after the yellow fever booster vaccination. The receptor comes from a man aged 25-45 years who received the YFV17D yellow fever vaccine. The rearrangement links TRBV20-1 to TRBJ2-7; 12 bases match TRBD2. The CDR3 DNA reads as TGCAGTGTCCCTTCCGCACTAGCGGGGGGCTACGAGCAGTACTTC. It is translated as CSVPSALAGGYEQYF.